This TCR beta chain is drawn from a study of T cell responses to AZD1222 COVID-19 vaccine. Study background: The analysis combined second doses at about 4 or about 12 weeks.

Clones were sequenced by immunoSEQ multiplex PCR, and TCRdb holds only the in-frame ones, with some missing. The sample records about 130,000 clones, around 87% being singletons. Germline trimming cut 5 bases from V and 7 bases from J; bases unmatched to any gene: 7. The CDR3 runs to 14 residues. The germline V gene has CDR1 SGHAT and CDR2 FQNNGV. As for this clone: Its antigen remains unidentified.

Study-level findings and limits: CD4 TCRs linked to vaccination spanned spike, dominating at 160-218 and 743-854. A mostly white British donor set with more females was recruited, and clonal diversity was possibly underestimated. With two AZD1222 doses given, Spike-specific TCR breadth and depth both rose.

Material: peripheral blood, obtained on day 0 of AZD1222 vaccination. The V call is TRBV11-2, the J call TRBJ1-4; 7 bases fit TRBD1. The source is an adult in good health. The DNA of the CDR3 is TGTGCCAGCAGCGACGACAGGGAGGGTGAAAAACTGTTTTTT. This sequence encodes CASSDDREGEKLFF.